This T cell receptor (beta chain) is drawn from a study of cytomegalovirus exposure and HLA in healthy donors (dated by TCRdb to about 2017). Describing the broader study: An earlier analysis of approximately 600 of the donors reported about 250 Gb of sequence data and 117 million unique TCR beta sequences from some 180 million T cells. The study aimed to test whether signatures of past pathogen exposure could be identified by cataloging public T cell receptors. HLA typing included class I and class II loci at four-digit resolution. All discovery cohort repertoires had been generated using a single sequencing platform. Donor age, sex, ethnicity and CMV serostatus were collected together with the repertoire data. A separate validation cohort of 100 to 150 different subjects was used in addition to the approximately 640-subject first cohort. Using immunosequencing, the study profiled T cell repertoires from 666 subjects and related those repertoires to cytomegalovirus serostatus. About 280 gigabases of sequencing data and approximately 91 million unique TCR sequences made up an early release that covered approximately 650 HLA-typed donors. Across 300 to 500 genotyped donors of the cohort, an average of approximately 220,000 unique TCR beta nucleotide sequences per donor were sequenced, and roughly 17% of those sequences were non-productive. The genetic ancestry cluster associated with self-reported Caucasian donors included roughly 84% of the roughly 410 genotyped donors. The study combined high-throughput TCR immunosequencing, statistical association of individual TCRs with disease status, and machine learning to predict cytomegalovirus infection status. The number of donors typed differed by locus, with about 620-630 for A, B, C, DRB1 and DQB1, over 500 for DQA1, 600 to 610 for DPA1, and approximately 470 for DPB1. A later analysis re-analyzed previously published TCR beta repertoires from roughly 630 donors and added high-resolution HLA genotyping to study TCR occurrence patterns. Four or five DR-DQ haplotypes were handled as single units for association and clustering, since linkage in the cohort was strong. In an earlier analysis of a few hundred of the donors, high-throughput TCR beta sequencing was used to judge whether each TCR beta V gene segment behaved as functional or pseudogenic. Rather than using new phenotypic data, the later analysis identified candidate immune exposures from TCR beta sequences and from how often those sequences occurred across donors. A later genetic analysis used genome-wide SNP genotypes for about 65% of the 666 donors, treating that subset as a discovery cohort.

Receptors were amplified or captured by the immunoSEQ multiplex PCR assay. For the multiplex PCR, a mixture combining 60 forward primers for TCR Vbeta segments and 13 reverse primers for TCR Jbeta segments was used. A multiplex PCR assay on genomic DNA amplified the CDR3 region of rearranged TCR beta genes. The Illumina HiSeq System was used to sequence the amplified TCR beta libraries as 87-base-pair reads. In the source study's methods: In a later analysis, some 80 million unique TCR beta chains were counted across the 650 to 700 repertoires, and around 11 million of these chains were shared by at least two donors. To remove PCR and sequencing errors, raw reads were error-corrected and collapsed into unique sequences using a nearest-neighbor algorithm that merged closely related sequences. V, D and J gene segments were assigned by aligning CDR3 sequences to IMGT reference sequences. For a sequence to be retained, a match of at least six nucleotides to both a V gene segment and a J gene segment was required. Rearrangements were classified as productive when the CDR3 lacked stop codons and remained in frame with V and J, and all other rearrangements were classified as non-productive. CDR3 was defined by IMGT convention, running from the second conserved V-encoded cysteine to the conserved J-encoded phenylalanine. Sequences without an unambiguous match to a single V gene segment were excluded from the earlier analysis of several hundred of the donors. In an earlier analysis of approximately 590 of the donors, a V segment was called functional when productive rearrangements were above 56.7%, and segregating when the standard deviation between donors exceeded 5%. A statistical classification framework was built for diagnosing cytomegalovirus status from the catalog of TCR beta chain sequences. A later analysis assigned V and J genes by comparing TCR nucleotide sequences with IMGT/GENE-DB human TR gene sequences. A later analysis assigned CDR3 sequences and most-parsimonious VDJ recombination scenarios with the TCRdist pipeline. A later analysis defined each TCR beta chain by its CDR3 amino acid sequence plus V-gene family, and excluded reads lacking a unique V-gene family. In a later analysis, several hundred highly shared, low-generation-probability nucleotide sequences were removed to address suspected cross-contamination and a sequencing artifact. A later analysis calculated a clonal expansion index for each public chain from normalized within-repertoire ranks of inferred template counts. Generation probabilities in a later analysis came from a VDJ recombination model fitted to out-of-frame rearrangements, and those results were checked against IGoR. A later analysis scored TCR-TCR, TCR-HLA and TCR-CMV co-occurrence with hypergeometric tests, applying a repertoire-size bias correction to TCR pairs. A later analysis estimated false discovery rates by permuting HLA or CMV assignments 20 times. In a later analysis, co-occurring TCRs were grouped using DBSCAN, and TCRdist sequence similarity was added for clustering within HLA-allele-positive subsets. For co-occurrence clustering, repertoires with fewer than 30,000 or more than 120,000 public chains were excluded, along with 5 or 6 repertoires with anomalous nucleotide sharing. TCRdb took over this immuneACCESS table, retaining in-frame rearrangements with V and J assigned. Such tables are incomplete; in checked studies, under half of the missing clones stem from an unresolved V gene, and the remainder is unexplained. The DNA was the basis for D and trimming; V, J and clone size are from that table. This sample is represented by fewer than 100,000 clones; approximately 76% of them were singletons. In total, the top ten clones hold 2% to 2.5% of the sample.

Here is what the overall study found, with its caveats: Because counts were too low, about 18 rarely observed V segments, including chromosome 9 orphons, were left out of the earlier analysis of a few hundred of the donors. The classifier was reported to diagnose cytomegalovirus status with high specificity and sensitivity in both the original cohort and the validation cohort. The cohort was sequenced for TCR beta chains only, and without alpha or paired-chain data the features that could be detected were limited. In the study, some 160 TCR beta chains were listed as associated with cytomegalovirus. A cluster of highly shared sequence variants was judged likely to be a technical artifact of the sequencing pipeline. In a later analysis, 16,951 TCR beta sequences were associated with specific HLA alleles at a false discovery rate of 0.05. Broadly in line with IMGT annotations, most TCR beta V segments showed up in productive rearrangements about 87% or about 30% of the time in an earlier analysis of about 500 of the donors. Compared with equally common non-associated chains, HLA-associated TCR beta chains in a later analysis were more clonally expanded and had lower generation probabilities. Assigning TCR associations to individual alleles was difficult when HLA alleles, especially DR and DQ, strongly co-occurred. In vitro tests confirmed that a few of the cytomegalovirus-associated TCR beta chains recognize cytomegalovirus antigens. Presence/absence analyses assumed roughly uniform sequencing depth across donors, an assumption that may not hold. Because some donors lacked HLA typing at each locus, the association tests relied only on the typed subset. Because the 87-base-pair reads could not distinguish some IMGT-functional V segments, including TRBV6-2 and TRBV6-3, those segments were excluded. A later analysis found that TCR association rates varied across HLA loci, with DRB1 alleles showing the most associated TCRs and HLA-C alleles the fewest. In a later analysis, several top co-occurrence clusters were reported to appear linked to parvovirus B19, influenza, CMV and Epstein-Barr virus. Correlated functional status among segregating V segments might reflect linkage disequilibrium, but an unknown experimental factor could not be ruled out. CMV serostatus was the only immune exposure information available for the cohort. Most CMV-associated TCR beta chains appeared to be HLA-restricted in a later analysis, and the HLA associations seemed to be driven largely by CMV exposure. It was suggested by the authors that the approach could potentially be generalized to other disease states and immunological phenotypes. Compared with the roughly 600-donor mean, donors in an Asian-associated ancestry cluster had fewer N-insertions in productive TCRs, according to a later genetic analysis. A further reported finding was that TCR beta sequences accurately predicted the HLA-A and HLA-B alleles for most subjects in the first cohort. In a later genetic analysis, a missense DCLRE1C variant was associated with V-gene and J-gene trimming of TCR beta chains, and the association was replicated in an independent cohort. Most TCR sequences were observed very rarely across donors, whereas some public TCRs were present in many individuals.

Taken from the germline V gene, the CDR1 and CDR2 loops are SGHDT and YYEEEE. The CDR3 goes from the cysteine to the phenylalanine over 13 residues. Only CDR3 DNA is held: 39 bases, read in frame from base 1. V is pruned by 5 bases and J by 2 bases, leaving 4 bases of the junction without a gene match. The cohort consisted of 666 healthy bone marrow donors. Cohort members were all nominally healthy when sampled, although unrecorded immune exposures were likely present. The donor was CMV seronegative and was included in the group of under 450 seronegative cohort members. Each donor provided a peripheral blood sample, and peripheral blood mononuclear cells were used for TCR beta sequencing. Genomic DNA extraction from the blood cell samples was performed with the Qiagen DNeasy Blood Extraction Kit. With regard to this clone: Its recognized antigen is unknown. No clone much larger than this one lies a single base away; base qualities are absent.

The chain couples TRBV5-6 to TRBJ2-7, with 7 bases aligning to TRBD1. Sequenced sample: PBMCs. The sequence came from a man in his forties or fifties in good health and CMV-seronegative. This receptor carries the CDR3 CASRDRTAYEQYF. The DNA is as follows: TGTGCCAGCAGGGACAGGACCGCCTACGAGCAGTACTTC. The full variable domain, completed from the reference TRBV5-6 and TRBJ2-7 proteins outside the CDR3, reads DAGVTQSPTHLIKTRGQQVTLRCSPKSGHDTVSWYQQALGQGPQFIFQYYEEEERQRGNFPDRFSGHQFPNYSSELNVNALLLGDSALYLCASRDRTAYEQYFGPGTRLTVT.